What follows is one T cell receptor beta chain and its context. No cognate antigen has been identified for it. The conserved closing phenylalanine or tryptophan is absent in this CDR3, likely reflecting a read error. Donors were a few dozen systemically healthy Caucasian individuals from Russia aged 6 to 90 years. Each donor gave about 9.8 milliliters of peripheral blood, drawn into EDTA-treated Vacutainer tubes. PBMCs were isolated by Ficoll-Paque density-gradient centrifugation, with at least 6.5 million obtained per sample. Total RNA, at least 5 micrograms per sample, was extracted from PBMCs with Trizol reagent. Naive CD45RAhigh/CD27high T cell percentages were measured by flow cytometry on a PBMC aliquot from every donor. The CDR3 totals 14 residues, both ends included. Kept here is only the CDR3 DNA, which spans 42 bases and is read in frame from base 1. At the junction V is shortened by 5 bases and J by 9 bases; bases outside the gene matches: 9.

The source of the sample is a study of blood T cells in healthy people across ages (dated by TCRdb to the mid-2010s). Regarding the study in general: In model experiments, template switching captured about one uniquely barcoded TCR beta cDNA molecule for every two T cells. Donors were grouped into four age groups: young (average approximately 16 years), middle-aged (around 39), aged (about 60) and long-lived (about 89). The study measured age-related changes in TCR beta repertoire diversity using deep sequencing normalized with unique cDNA molecular identifiers. To avoid experimental bias, donors of different ages were randomly spread across the sequencing lanes. Two additional independent replicas of 1 million unique cDNA reads from the same blood draw were analyzed for two donors (one aged 18 to 30 and one aged 80 or older).

The full study reports these points: The long-lived group showed more naive CD4+ T cells, fewer expanded clones and increased TCR diversity than the aged group, suggesting age selection. Conclusive comparison of naive and antigen-experienced compartments was prevented by the profiling of bulk unsorted PBMCs. Estimates of total diversity based on one million sequenced T cells were considered lower bounds and underestimates. Because the CMV infection status of the donors was unknown, age-related changes in expanded clonotypes may potentially have been confounded. There was a strong correlation between observed TCR beta diversity and the percentage of naive T cells measured by flow cytometry. Observed TCR beta diversity per million T cells fell roughly linearly with age, and a significant reduction was already apparent by age about 36.

The library relied on 5' RACE. The sequencing machine was an Illumina HiSeq 2500. The second PCR ran for about 6 to 12 cycles and used a J-beta primer mix along with a sample-barcoded 5' primer. A unique molecular identifier was introduced onto each TCR beta cDNA molecule by a template-switch 5' adaptor carrying 12 random nucleotides. Each sample yielded at least 2.5 million CDR3-containing paired-end reads. First-strand cDNA synthesis was performed from all RNA using the Mint cDNA synthesis kit, with priming by a TRBC-specific oligonucleotide. Following uracil-DNA glycosylase treatment, all cDNA underwent a first 18-cycle PCR with the universal primers M1SS and BC2_uni_R. The authors' analysis ran thus. Normalization of each sample was performed by random selection of 1 million high-quality reads, each carrying a distinct molecular identifier. Instead of being binned into consensus sequences, reads with shared molecular identifiers were discarded. MiTCR, with a Q25 quality threshold and the strictest error-elimination algorithm, was used for CDR3 identification, clonotype clustering and error correction. A nonparametric unseen species model using Euler transformation provided a lower-bound estimate of total TCR beta diversity. TCRdb reanalyzed the raw reads on its own, using fastp at Q25 for trimming and MiXCR for clone calling, and kept in-frame beta chains. Merged by CDR3 protein, the rows form single entries marked with the most common genes and DNA. The V and J calls follow TCRdb's processing rather than the paper's. Across this sample there are roughly 1,700,000 distinct CDR3 sequences, with about 30% seen only once. The ten most abundant clones make up 6.5% to 8.5% of the sample.

Sample: blood. Recombination joined TRBV12-3 or TRBV12-4 with TRBJ2-1, with 8 bases aligning to TRBD2. The sequence came from a woman under 40 in good health. Here the CDR3 is given as CASSPLSGTTEQFV. The DNA sequence follows: TGTGCCAGCAGTCCGCTTAGCGGGACGACTGAGCAGTTCGTC.